The clone carrying this T cell receptor (beta chain) was recorded a few times. Produced via immunoSEQ multiplex PCR; TCRdb's table is partial and in-frame only. The repertoire holds under 80,000 clones, approximately 85% seen once, with approximately 2.2% in the top ten. Unmatched junction bases numbered 4, after V lost 2 bases and J lost 0 bases. This CDR3 is built from 16 residues. CDR1 SGHTS and CDR2 YDEGEE come from the germline V gene. This sample is part of a study of OX40 agonist ivuxolimab in advanced cancers. The gene calls are TRBV5-8 and TRBJ1-5; 8 nucleotides agree with TRBD1. The receptor comes from an adult with an advanced solid tumor such as melanoma, head and neck, liver or kidney cancer. Sequences were derived from CD4+ or CD8+ T cells sorted from blood, sampled in a trial of the OX40 agonist ivuxolimab. CDR3 nucleotide sequence: TGTGCCAGCAGCTTCAACAGGGGGAATAGCAATCAGCCCCAGCATTTT. It codes for CASSFNRGNSNQPQHF.